This TCR beta chain was retrieved from a study of blood T cell repertoires in COVID-19. Study-level information: Both acute and convalescent COVID-19 samples were obtained from the United States, Italy and Spain.

The V gene's germline CDR1 is SGHTA and CDR2 FQGTGA. The CDR3 length is 16 residues. In the original workflow: Nucleated cell counts were estimated from reference gene primer amplification. The repertoire was sequenced with immunoSEQ multiplex PCR; TCRdb's copy has only in-frame clones and lacks some. V, J and clone size reflect that table, while D and trimming were determined from the DNA. The table lists approximately 140,000 clones, around nine tenths of them singletons. In the case of this clone: One end of the junction fails to match germline, which may point to a read error.

The sequencing sample was made of PBMCs or T cells enriched from blood (not recorded which). V gene TRBV7-3 combines with J gene TRBJ2-2; the D is unclear. The TCR originated in a woman in her twenties or thirties with acute COVID-19. CDR3 in amino acids: CASSLTSNPVTGELFF. Here the CDR3 DNA reads TGTGCCAGCAGCCTAACCTCTAACCCCGTCACCGGGGAGCTGTTTTTT.